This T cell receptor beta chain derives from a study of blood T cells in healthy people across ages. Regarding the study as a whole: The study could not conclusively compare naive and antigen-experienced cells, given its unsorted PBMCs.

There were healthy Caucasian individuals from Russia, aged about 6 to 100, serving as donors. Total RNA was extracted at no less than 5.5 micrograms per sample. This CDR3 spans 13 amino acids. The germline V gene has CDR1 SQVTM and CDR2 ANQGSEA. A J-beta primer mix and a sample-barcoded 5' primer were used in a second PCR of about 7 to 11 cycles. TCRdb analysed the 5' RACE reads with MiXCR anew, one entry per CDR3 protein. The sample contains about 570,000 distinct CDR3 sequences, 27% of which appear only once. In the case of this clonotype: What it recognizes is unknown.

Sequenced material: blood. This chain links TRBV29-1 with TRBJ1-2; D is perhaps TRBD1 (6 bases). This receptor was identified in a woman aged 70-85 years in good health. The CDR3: CSHTNRAGYGYTF. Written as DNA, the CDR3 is TGCAGTCATACGAACAGGGCTGGGTATGGCTACACCTTC.